Listed here are 19 T cell receptor beta chains from one sample, sequenced in a study of cytomegalovirus exposure and HLA in healthy donors (TCRdb year 2017). The library was made by the immunoSEQ multiplex PCR assay. This immuneACCESS table, as held by TCRdb, lists in-frame sequences with V and J called but not all clones. Of the missing ones, under half trace to an unresolved V gene in checked studies; the others have no known cause. The sample has 300,000 to 400,000 clones on record, approximately 85% of them singletons. The ten most abundant clones make up around 0.88% of the sample. Sequencing was performed on PBMCs. The receptors were sampled from a man under 40 in good health and CMV-seronegative.

This chain connects TRBV14 to TRBJ2-2; 7 nucleotides align to TRBD1. Unmatched junction bases numbered 9, after V lost 4 bases and J lost 4 bases. The V gene's germline CDR1 is SGHDN and CDR2 FVKESK. The CDR3 sequence is 16 residues long. The CDR3 DNA reads as TGTGCCAGCAGCCCTTCACAGGGGAGTGGCACCGGGGAGCTGTTTTTT. Its protein product is CASSPSQGSGTGELFF. Full variable domain (remainder filled in from reference TRBV14 and TRBJ2-2): EAGVTQFPSHSVIEKGQTVTLRCDPISGHDNLYWYRRVMGKEIKFLLHFVKESKQDESGMPNNRFLAERTGGTYSTLKVQPAELEDSGVYFCASSPSQGSGTGELFFGEGSRLTVL.

The CDR3 region is CASSFRGRQGRNYGYTF. CDR3 bases: TGTGCCAGCAGCTTCCGAGGGCGACAGGGGCGGAACTATGGCTACACCTTC. The rearrangement uses TRBV5-6 and TRBJ1-2; 8 bases are a match to TRBD1. Germline CDR1 reads SGHDT; CDR2 reads YYEEEE. V was clipped by 2 bases and J by 2 bases; unmatched bases: 11. The CDR3 has 17 amino acids.

The V call is TRBV7-6, the J call TRBJ1-3, with unresolved D. CDR3 length: 20 amino acids. The V and J ends lost 1 base and 0 bases respectively, with 22 bases between them. Per the germline V gene, CDR1 is SGHVS and CDR2 is FNYEAQ. Here the CDR3 reads CASSLVLIGPGKASGNTIYF. The DNA for the CDR3 is TGTGCCAGCAGCTTAGTGCTTATAGGCCCGGGTAAAGCCTCTGGAAACACCATATATTTT.

The chain links TRBV7-8 to TRBJ2-1; D gene unclear. This CDR3 comprises 13 residues. The germline gives CDR1 SGHVS, CDR2 FQNEAQ. Trimming cost V 5 bases and J 0 bases, with 5 bases left between them. The CDR3 here is CASSPSSYNEQFF. The CDR3, as DNA: TGTGCCAGCAGCCCGAGCTCCTACAATGAGCAGTTCTTC. The whole variable domain, filled in from reference TRBV7-8 and TRBJ2-1, reads GAGVSQSPRYKVAKRGQDVALRCDPISGHVSLFWYQQALGQGPEFLTYFQNEAQLDKSGLPSDRFFAERPEGSVSTLKIQRTQQEDSAVYLCASSPSSYNEQFFGPGTRLTVL.

The J gene is TRBJ2-1, the V gene TRBV5-1; 9 nucleotides align to TRBD2. The CDR3 is 18 amino acids. Trimming cost V 0 bases and J 6 bases; bases outside gene matches: 13. Per the germline V gene, CDR1 is SGHRS and CDR2 is YFSETQ. CDR3 nucleotide sequence: TGCGCCAGCAGCTTGGCTATGGGTGTCGCGGGGGGGCGCAATGAGCAGTTCTTC. It translates to CASSLAMGVAGGRNEQFF. The whole variable domain, remainder taken from reference TRBV5-1 and TRBJ2-1, is KAGVTQTPRYLIKTRGQQVTLSCSPISGHRSVSWYQQTPGQGLQFLFEYFSETQRNKGNFPGRFSGRQFSNSRSEMNVSTLELGDSALYLCASSLAMGVAGGRNEQFFGPGTRLTVL.

V and J are TRBV5-1 and TRBJ2-1; D not resolved. The germline CDR1 and CDR2 sequences are SGHRS and YFSETQ. The CDR3 has 15 residues. V shed 0 bases and J shed 2 bases, with 9 bases lying between them. The CDR3 nucleotides read TGCGCCAGCAGCTTGGCTGGCCCTGCCTACAATGAGCAGTTCTTC. Its protein is CASSLAGPAYNEQFF.

The V gene is TRBV25-1, the J gene TRBJ1-3, with D perhaps matching TRBD1 (6 bases). The CDR3 has 14 residues. V was trimmed by 5 bases and J by 4 bases, leaving 12 bases between them. The germline gives CDR1 MGHDK, CDR2 SYGVNS. CDR3 nucleotide sequence: TGTGCCAGCAGTATGTGGGACATCGGAAACACCATATATTTT. It yields the protein CASSMWDIGNTIYF.

The chain has TRBV1 and TRBJ2-3; the D call of TRBD2 is as the table states it, not checked on the DNA. TRBV1 is classified as a pseudogene. The CDR3 has 16 residues. The CDR3 spells CTSSQDSGSSTDTQYF. DNA of the CDR3: TGCACCAGCAGCCAAGATAGTGGTTCAAGCACAGATACGCAGTATTTT.

CDR3 residues: CASSPGEGVDTQYF. For the CDR3, the DNA is TGTGCCAGCAGCCCCGGGGAGGGGGTAGATACGCAGTATTTT. The chain uses TRBV7-9 and TRBJ2-3; D is possibly TRBD2 (7 bases). Trimming left V 5 bases short and J 5 bases short, with 14 bases between. The CDR3 runs to 14 residues. Germline values: CDR1 SEHNR, CDR2 FQNEAQ (reference sequence).

The genes are TRBV11-2 and TRBJ1-4; a possible D gene is TRBD1 (5 bases). Trimming took off 4 bases at V and 8 bases at J, with 11 bases between the two ends. The CDR3 is 13 amino acids. Germline-derived CDR1 and CDR2 are SGHAT and FQNNGV. As DNA, the CDR3 is TGTGCCAGCAGCTCCCCGGGGGGGGAAAAACTGTTTTTT. It codes for CASSSPGGEKLFF.

The genes are TRBV5-1 and TRBJ2-7; 9 bases map to TRBD1. Germline lookup yields CDR1 SGHRS and CDR2 YFSETQ. The CDR3 loop spans 18 amino acids. Trimming took 0 bases from V and 4 from J; bases not matched to a gene: 14. CDR3 sequence: CASSLGDREERSGYEQYF. In DNA, the CDR3 is TGCGCCAGCAGCTTGGGGGACAGGGAGGAACGGTCCGGTTACGAGCAGTACTTC. Together with reference TRBV5-1 and TRBJ2-7, the CDR3 gives the full variable domain: KAGVTQTPRYLIKTRGQQVTLSCSPISGHRSVSWYQQTPGQGLQFLFEYFSETQRNKGNFPGRFSGRQFSNSRSEMNVSTLELGDSALYLCASSLGDREERSGYEQYFGPGTRLTVT.

Details on this clone: Within the sample, other DNA sequences also encode this same CDR3. The CDR3 reads CASSPQGTGELFF. The CDR3 coding sequence is TGTGCCAGCTCACCACAGGGGACCGGGGAGCTGTTTTTT. This chain joins TRBV18 and TRBJ2-2, with D perhaps TRBD1 (5 bases). Between the trimmed V and J ends, which lost 1 base and 5 bases, there was a span of 5 bases. Germline CDR1 KGHSH, CDR2 LQKENI. This CDR3 spans 13 amino acids. Drawing the rest from reference TRBV18 and TRBJ2-2, the complete variable domain is NAGVMQNPRHLVRRRGQEARLRCSPMKGHSHVYWYRQLPEEGLKFMVYLQKENIIDESGMPKERFSAEFPKEGPSILRIQQVVRGDSAAYFCASSPQGTGELFFGEGSRLTVL.

The chain is built from TRBV4-1 and TRBJ1-2; weak D call: TRBD1 (5 bases). The ends were cut back, 0 bases at V and 4 bases at J, with 18 bases in the middle. In germline, CDR1 is MGHRA, CDR2 YSYEKL. This CDR3 region has 17 residues. In DNA form, the CDR3 reads TGCGCCAGCAGCCAAGAAGGTCGACCCAGGGCTATCTATGGCTACACCTTC. The encoded protein is CASSQEGRPRAIYGYTF.

The rearrangement joins TRBV15 to TRBJ1-2, with D maybe TRBD1 (6 bases). CDR1 and CDR2 from the germline V gene are LNHNV and YYDKDF (reference sequence). Trimming took off 6 bases at V and 7 bases at J, with 21 bases between the two ends. The CDR3 sequence is 15 residues long. This CDR3 reads CATSLDLGGRGGYTF. CDR3 DNA sequence: TGTGCCACCAGTCTCGACTTAGGGGGACGCGGTGGCTACACCTTC.

The chain is built from TRBV5-6 and TRBJ2-5; tentatively, D is TRBD2 (7 bases). Per germline, CDR1 SGHDT and CDR2 YYEEEE. V lost 0 bases to trimming and J lost 4 bases, with 13 bases between them. This CDR3 has 15 residues. CDR3: CASSLGLAGAETQYF. The DNA of the CDR3 is TGTGCCAGCAGCTTGGGGTTGGCGGGGGCAGAGACCCAGTACTTC.

The J gene is TRBJ1-6, the V gene TRBV6-1; D remains unclear. The CDR3 extends over 12 amino acids. V was cut by 3 bases and J by 14 bases, with 11 bases left in between. CDR1 is MNHNS, CDR2 SASEGT, per germline. CDR3 protein: CASSEWALALHF. The CDR3 DNA is TGTGCCAGCAGTGAGTGGGCCTTGGCCCTCCACTTT.

This CDR3 reads CASSKGMGNGTSGWGEETQYF. The DNA for the CDR3 is TGTGCCAGCAGCAAAGGTATGGGCAACGGGACTAGCGGGTGGGGGGAGGAGACCCAGTACTTC. This chain connects TRBV21-1 to TRBJ2-5; TRBD2 is the table's D call, not checked against the DNA. TRBV21-1 is given as a pseudogene. The CDR3 sequence is 21 residues long.

The chain has TRBV4-1 and TRBJ1-3; maybe TRBD1 (6 bases). The CDR3 has 15 amino acids. V was pared by 0 bases and J by 4 bases, with 10 bases between. Germline V gene lookup returns CDR1 MGHRA and CDR2 YSYEKL. The CDR3 loop is CASSQDKTGGNTIYF. The CDR3 DNA reads as TGCGCCAGCAGCCAAGATAAAACAGGGGGAAACACCATATATTTT.

The chain recombines TRBV15 with TRBJ1-1, with D maybe TRBD1 (5 bases). Germline loops: CDR1 LNHNV, CDR2 YYDKDF (reference sequence). This CDR3 spans 15 amino acids. Trimming pared 2 bases from V and 0 bases from J, leaving 10 bases between. This CDR3 is CATSRNRQMNTEAFF. The CDR3 bases are TGTGCCACCAGCAGAAACCGACAGATGAACACTGAAGCTTTCTTT.